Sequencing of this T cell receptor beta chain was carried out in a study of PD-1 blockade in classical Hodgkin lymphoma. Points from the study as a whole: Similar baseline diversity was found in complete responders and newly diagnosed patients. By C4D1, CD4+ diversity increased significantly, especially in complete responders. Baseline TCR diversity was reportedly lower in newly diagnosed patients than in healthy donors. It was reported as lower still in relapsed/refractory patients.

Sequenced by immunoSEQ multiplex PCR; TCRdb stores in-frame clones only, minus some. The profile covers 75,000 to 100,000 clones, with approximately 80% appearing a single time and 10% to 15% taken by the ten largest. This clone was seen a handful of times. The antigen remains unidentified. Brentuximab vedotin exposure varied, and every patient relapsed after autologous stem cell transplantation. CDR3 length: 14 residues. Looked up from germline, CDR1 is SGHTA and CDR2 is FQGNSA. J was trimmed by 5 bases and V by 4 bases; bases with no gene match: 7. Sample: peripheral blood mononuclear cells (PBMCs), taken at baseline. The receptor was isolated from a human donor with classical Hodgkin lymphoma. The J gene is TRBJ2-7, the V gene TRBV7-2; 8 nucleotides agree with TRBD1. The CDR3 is CASSSDRVRHEQYF. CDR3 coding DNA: TGTGCCAGCAGCTCGGACAGGGTGAGGCACGAGCAGTACTTC.